What follows are 32 T cell receptor beta chains derived from one specimen sequenced in a study of T-cell reconstitution after alpha-beta-depleted transplantation in children. The TCRbeta library incorporated unique molecular identifiers. TCRdb analysed the PCR reads with MiXCR anew, one entry per CDR3 protein. The data show nearly 350,000 distinct CDR3 sequences, roughly 15% seen once. The sample was PBMCs, mostly from graft donor cells, taken 360 days after TCRalphabeta/CD19-depleted stem cell transplant. The receptors originated from a male patient under 10 years old who had a stem cell transplant for acute lymphoblastic leukemia, so the T cells may come from the graft donor.

The chain uses TRBV10-3 and TRBJ2-2; 8 bases agree with TRBD2. Germline CDR1 reads ENHRY; CDR2 reads SYGVKD. This CDR3 is built from 17 residues. V trimming: 5 bases; J trimming: 4 bases; junction bases outside the gene matches: 12. CDR3 sequence (DNA): TGTGCCATCAGTCAGACGGGGGGGCGAGGATCCACCGGGGAGCTGTTTTTT. This translates into CAISQTGGRGSTGELFF.

This clonotype was found a few times. The J gene is TRBJ2-2, the V gene TRBV5-6; D remains unclear. This CDR3 comprises 16 residues. Germline lookup yields CDR1 SGHDT and CDR2 YYEEEE. Between the trimmed V and J ends, which lost 0 bases and 3 bases, there was a span of 12 bases. The CDR3 bases are TGTGCCAGCAGCTTGGGCCATGGGTGGGACACCGGGGAGCTGTTTTTT. This translates into CASSLGHGWDTGELFF.

The V call is TRBV29-1, the J call TRBJ2-5; D possibly uses TRBD1 or TRBD2 (6 bases each). The CDR3 is 16 amino acids. With 2 bases removed from V and 4 bases from J, the gap between germline ends came to 20 bases. The germline gives CDR1 SQVTM, CDR2 ANQGSEA. The CDR3 nucleotides are TGCAGCGTTGAATTTAACCCCTCTCCGGGGGCAGAGACCCAGTACTTC. It codes for CSVEFNPSPGAETQYF.

This clonotype turned up a few times. The chain joins TRBV29-1 to TRBJ2-3; the match to TRBD2 covers 8 bases. The V segment lost 6 bases and the J segment 0 bases; nucleotides outside the gene matches: 5. CDR3 length equals 14 residues. Germline V gene data show CDR1 as SQVTM and CDR2 as ANQGSEA. CDR3 amino acids: CSVNSGASTDTQYF. The CDR3 nucleotides read TGCAGCGTCAATAGCGGGGCTAGCACAGATACGCAGTATTTT.

The chain links TRBV10-3 to TRBJ2-3; 11 bases align to TRBD2. There are 19 residues in the CDR3. The ends lost 6 bases at V and 3 bases at J; junction bases unmatched: 17. Germline CDR1 is ENHRY and CDR2 is SYGVKD. For the CDR3, the DNA is TGTGCCATCAGCACCACTAGCGGGAGATTCGGGGTTCGGACAGATACGCAGTATTTT. It translates to CAISTTSGRFGVRTDTQYF.

On this clonotype itself: At one end the junction does not follow the germline gene, possibly because of a read error. This chain connects TRBV7-7 to TRBJ1-1, with D uncertain. Germline assignment: CDR1 SSHAT and CDR2 FNYEAQ (reference sequence). CDR3 length: 13 residues. The CDR3 protein is CASSSRVNTEAFF. The CDR3 coding sequence is TGTGCTAGCAGCTCACGCGTGAACACTGAAGCTTTCTTT.

The table lists this clonotype with many counts. Here the CDR3 DNA reads TGTGCCAGCCTTTTAGCGGAGGGCTCCTACAATGAGCAGTTCTTC. Its protein product is CASLLAEGSYNEQFF. This sequence joins TRBV12-3 or TRBV12-4 and TRBJ2-1; weak D call: TRBD2 (6 bases). The V gene lost 8 bases and the J gene lost 0 bases, with 14 bases spanning the gap. The CDR3 consists of 15 residues.

This clonotype was picked up a small number of times. The rearrangement joins TRBV12-3 or TRBV12-4 to TRBJ2-7; TRBD1 aligns across 9 bases. V was clipped by 6 bases and J by 5 bases; unmatched bases: 11. This CDR3 comprises 15 residues. CDR3 region: CASSLWTGEIHEQYF. CDR3 nucleotide sequence: TGTGCCAGCAGCTTGTGGACAGGGGAAATCCACGAGCAGTACTTC.

This clonotype was detected many times. The chain employs TRBV5-5 and TRBJ2-3; possible D gene TRBD1, 5 bases. V was trimmed by 6 bases and J by 4 bases, leaving 6 bases between them. Germline V gives CDR1 SGHKS, CDR2 YYEKEE (reference sequence). This CDR3 has 11 residues. CDR3 sequence: CASKGPDTQYF. CDR3 DNA sequence: TGTGCCAGCAAGGGGCCAGATACGCAGTATTTT.

At least ten counts were recorded for this clonotype. V is TRBV12-3 or TRBV12-4 and J is TRBJ2-1; TRBD2 might be the D (6 bases). The CDR3 spans 15 residues. The V gene lost 3 bases and the J gene lost 7 bases, with 16 bases spanning the gap. This chain's CDR3 is CASSFVAGSGNEQFF. The CDR3, as DNA: TGTGCCAGCAGTTTTGTGGCGGGATCCGGGAATGAGCAGTTCTTC.

This clonotype was counted ten times or more. DNA for the CDR3: TGTGCCAGCAGCTTATTCGCTGAGCAGTTCTTC. This translates into CASSLFAEQFF. The rearrangement links TRBV7-9 to TRBJ2-1; no definite D call. The CDR3 has 11 amino acids. V shed 2 bases and J shed 9 bases, with 5 bases lying between them. From germline, CDR1 is SEHNR and CDR2 FQNEAQ (reference sequence).

The gene calls are TRBV7-2 and TRBJ2-1, with 10 bases aligning to TRBD1. CDR1 SGHTA and CDR2 FQGNSA come from the germline V gene. Trimming cost V 3 bases and J 5 bases; bases outside gene matches: 10. This CDR3 is built from 17 residues. The CDR3 nucleotides read TGTGCCAGCAGCTTCGGGACCGGGACAGGGGCGAACAATGAGCAGTTCTTC. This codes for CASSFGTGTGANNEQFF. Using reference TRBV7-2 and TRBJ2-1 for the parts outside the CDR3, the full variable domain is GAGVSQSPSNKVTEKGKDVELRCDPISGHTALYWYRQSLGQGLEFLIYFQGNSAPDKSGLPSDRFSAERTGGSVSTLTIQRTQQEDSAVYLCASSFGTGTGANNEQFFGPGTRLTVL.

This clonotype was observed a handful of times. The V gene is TRBV15, the J gene TRBJ2-2; TRBD2 matches 7 bases. The CDR3 extends over 12 amino acids. Germline V CDR1 and CDR2: LNHNV, YYDKDF (reference sequence). V was clipped by 0 bases and J by 13 bases; unmatched bases: 2. The CDR3 coding sequence is TGTGCCACCAGCAGAGAGACTAGCCGGCTGTTTTTT. Protein sequence: CATSRETSRLFF.

This chain links TRBV27 with TRBJ1-2; TRBD1 agrees at 9 bases. V shed 6 bases, J shed 6 bases, and the junction held 5 bases outside the gene matches. Germline CDR1 is MNHEY and CDR2 is SMNVEV (reference sequence). The CDR3 has 13 residues. CDR3 region: CASSHGTGHGYTF. CDR3 coding DNA: TGTGCCAGCAGCCATGGGACAGGGCATGGCTACACCTTC.

Of note for this clonotype: A read error may account for a junction end that differs from germline. The chain employs TRBV7-9 and TRBJ2-5; possibly TRBD1 for D (6 bases). Germline V gene data show CDR1 as SEHNR and CDR2 as FQNEAQ (reference sequence). This CDR3 is built from 13 residues. CDR3 DNA sequence: TGTGCCAGCAGCTCCAGGACAGATTTAGAGGCCGATTTC. Translated, it gives CASSSRTDLEADF.

This clonotype has only a few counts. The chain carries TRBV20-1 and TRBJ2-3; D is unresolved. From germline, CDR1 is DFQATT and CDR2 SNEGSKA (reference sequence). The V end lost 2 bases, the J end lost 0 bases, and 9 bases lay between the germline ends. The CDR3 has 14 amino acids. The CDR3 DNA reads as TGCAGTGCTAGACGAGCAGAGAGCACAGATACGCAGTATTTT. Translation: CSARRAESTDTQYF.

This clonotype was counted many times. The rearrangement uses TRBV20-1 and TRBJ2-5; 14 bases line up with TRBD2. CDR1 and CDR2 from the germline V gene are DFQATT and SNEGSKA (reference sequence). J gave up 1 base and V 1 base, and 8 bases lay outside the gene matches. This CDR3 is 18 amino acids long. The CDR3 nucleotides read TGCAGTGCTAGAGTTCCGGGACTAGCGGGAGTTGGCCAAGAGACCCAGTACTTC. Residues: CSARVPGLAGVGQETQYF.

This clonotype occurred a few times. J is TRBJ1-2 and V is TRBV4-3; D unclear. The CDR3 runs to 15 residues. V shed 1 base and J shed 4 bases, with 13 bases lying between them. Germline V CDR1 and CDR2: LGHNA, YSLEER. The CDR3 region has the DNA TGCGCCAGCAGCCAAGCTGTACATAACCTCTATGGCTACACCTTC. Its translation is CASSQAVHNLYGYTF.

This sequence joins TRBV11-1 and TRBJ1-6; weak D call: TRBD1 (5 bases). This CDR3 is built from 17 residues. Germline V gene data show CDR1 as SGHAT and CDR2 as FQDESV (reference sequence). Trimming stripped 2 bases from V and 3 bases from J, with 14 bases between. CDR3 nucleotides: TGTGCCAGCAGCTTATTGACAGTTCGGAGCTATAATTCACCCCTCCACTTT. Residues: CASSLLTVRSYNSPLHF. Using reference TRBV11-1 and TRBJ1-6 for the parts outside the CDR3, the full variable domain is EAEVAQSPRYKITEKSQAVAFWCDPISGHATLYWYRQILGQGPELLVQFQDESVVDDSQLPKDRFSAERLKGVDSTLKIQPAELGDSAMYLCASSLLTVRSYNSPLHFGNGTRLTVT.

This clonotype was observed many times. The V call is TRBV20-1, the J call TRBJ1-1; TRBD1 agrees at 10 bases. The CDR3 sequence is 15 residues long. From germline, CDR1 is DFQATT and CDR2 SNEGSKA (reference sequence). V trimming: 3 bases; J trimming: 0 bases; junction bases outside the gene matches: 4. The DNA for the CDR3 is TGCAGTGCTAGTGGGGGACAGGGGTTGAACACTGAAGCTTTCTTT. Protein product: CSASGGQGLNTEAFF.

This clonotype was counted a few times. The V call is TRBV6-5, the J call TRBJ1-1; TRBD1 agrees at 9 bases. The J segment lost 3 bases and the V segment lost 2 bases, leaving 4 bases of the junction unmatched. Germline V CDR1 and CDR2: MNHEY, SVGAGI. This CDR3 is 15 amino acids long. The DNA of the CDR3 is TGTGCCAGCAGTTACGTCAGGACAGGGGACACTGAAGCTTTCTTT. It codes for CASSYVRTGDTEAFF.

This clonotype was recorded a few times. The chain joins TRBV14 to TRBJ2-3; 9 bases fit TRBD2. The CDR3 has 18 residues. The V gene's germline CDR1 is SGHDN and CDR2 FVKESK. V lost 5 bases, J lost 3 bases, and 15 bases stayed unmatched. The CDR3, as DNA: TGTGCCAGCAGCGTTGGACTAGCGCTTTCTTGGGGGACAGATACGCAGTATTTT. Translation: CASSVGLALSWGTDTQYF.

V is TRBV4-1 and J is TRBJ2-5, with D unclear. In germline, CDR1 is MGHRA, CDR2 YSYEKL. The CDR3 runs 15 residues. The germline V and J ends were trimmed by 0 bases and 6 bases, with 14 bases remaining between them. CDR3 sequence: CASSQERAGLKTQYF. CDR3 nucleotides: TGCGCCAGCAGCCAAGAAAGGGCAGGTTTGAAGACCCAGTACTTC.

In this sample, this clonotype turned up a few times. The V and J genes are TRBV5-1 and TRBJ2-7; TRBD2 aligns across 8 bases. The germline V gene encodes CDR1 SGHRS and CDR2 YFSETQ. V shed 4 bases, J shed 6 bases, and the junction held 12 bases outside the gene matches. This CDR3 comprises 15 residues. CDR3 in amino acids: CASSAGSGNRGEQYF. For the CDR3, the DNA is TGCGCCAGCAGCGCTGGTAGCGGGAACCGGGGCGAGCAGTACTTC. The whole variable domain, remainder taken from reference TRBV5-1 and TRBJ2-7, is KAGVTQTPRYLIKTRGQQVTLSCSPISGHRSVSWYQQTPGQGLQFLFEYFSETQRNKGNFPGRFSGRQFSNSRSEMNVSTLELGDSALYLCASSAGSGNRGEQYFGPGTRLTVT.

In its sample, this clonotype was seen a few times. The chain recombines TRBV20-1 with TRBJ1-1; 7 bases match TRBD1. Losses at the gene ends were 3 bases for V and 1 base for J; bases not matched to a gene: 2. CDR1 is DFQATT and CDR2 is SNEGSKA in the germline V gene (reference sequence). The length of the CDR3 is 13 residues. The CDR3 protein is CSASGTANTEAFF. CDR3 bases: TGCAGTGCTAGCGGGACAGCGAACACTGAAGCTTTCTTT.

This clonotype has just a few counts. V and J are TRBV28 and TRBJ2-7; 11 bases fit TRBD2. CDR3 length: 15 amino acids. With 2 bases clipped from V and 7 bases from J, the junction kept 7 bases outside the gene matches. Germline values: CDR1 MDHEN, CDR2 SYDVKM. CDR3 nucleotide sequence: TGTGCCAGCAGTTTAACTAGCGGGAGTCTGAGGGAGCAGTACTTC. Translating it yields CASSLTSGSLREQYF.

This clonotype came up a few times. The CDR3 nucleotides read TGCGCCAGCAGCCAAGATGCCCTTTGGACAGGAGGACTGTTTTTT. Translation gives CASSQDALWTGGLFF. This sequence joins TRBV4-3 and TRBJ1-4, with 7 nucleotides matching TRBD1. Germline-derived CDR1 and CDR2 are LGHNA and YSLEER. This CDR3 is 15 amino acids long. J lost 13 bases, V lost 0 bases, and 11 bases had no gene match.

The V gene is TRBV25-1, the J gene TRBJ2-7; no definite D call. CDR3 size: 12 residues. V lost 1 base and J lost 3, with 4 bases in between. The germline CDR1 and CDR2 sequences are MGHDK and SYGVNS. CDR3 DNA: TGTGCCAGCAGTGAATTTGGCTACGAGCAGTACTTC. This codes for CASSEFGYEQYF.

DNA of the CDR3: TGTGCCAGCAGTCAAGCACAAAACATTCAGTACTTC. This encodes CASSQAQNIQYF. The chain has TRBV12-3 or TRBV12-4 and TRBJ2-4; D is unclear. This CDR3 contains 12 residues. The V gene lost 5 bases and the J gene lost 5 bases, with 7 bases spanning the gap.

The chain has TRBV19 and TRBJ1-1; D remains unclear. The germline V gene encodes CDR1 LNHDA and CDR2 SQIVND (reference sequence). The V end was cut by 2 bases, the J end by 1 base, with 5 bases between. This CDR3 comprises 13 residues. This CDR3 is CASSIPANTEAFF. The CDR3 nucleotides are TGTGCCAGTAGTATACCGGCGAACACTGAAGCTTTCTTT.

In this sample, this clonotype turned up a few times. V gene TRBV29-1 combines with J gene TRBJ2-1, with TRBD1 as a possible D gene (5 bases). The V gene lost 6 bases and the J gene lost 6 bases, with 21 bases spanning the gap. CDR1 SQVTM and CDR2 ANQGSEA come from the germline V gene. The CDR3 covers 15 residues. CDR3 nucleotides: TGCAGCGTCACACCTTTTGACAGAAAACTCAATGAGCAGTTCTTC. Translation gives CSVTPFDRKLNEQFF.

A few counts support this clonotype. The rearrangement joins TRBV20-1 to TRBJ2-7; TRBD1 matches 8 bases. V was clipped by 1 base and J by 5 bases; unmatched bases: 7. CDR1 and CDR2 from the germline V gene are DFQATT and SNEGSKA (reference sequence). This CDR3 region has 14 residues. DNA of the CDR3: TGCAGTGCTAGAGTTCAGGGGGCGGGCAACGAGCAGTACTTC. Its translation is CSARVQGAGNEQYF.